This TCR beta chain was profiled in a study of human versus mouse CDR3 diversity and MHC coevolution. Clones were read by immunoSEQ multiplex PCR, and TCRdb kept only the in-frame ones, dropping some. The data contain more than 60,000 clones, approximately 90% of them seen just once; the ten biggest clones take up around 0.15%. Germline assignment: CDR1 SNHLY and CDR2 FYNNEI. The length of the CDR3 is 16 residues. Trimming removed 0 bases from V and 4 bases from J, with 15 bases in between. The chain has TRBV2 and TRBJ1-2; D possibly corresponds to TRBD1 (6 bases). The sample comprised naive CD4+ T cells from blood. This sample's subset: CD45RO-negative CD62L-positive naive CD4 T cells. The clonotype comes from a person aged 25 to 75 in good health. Here the CDR3 DNA reads TGTGCCAGCAGTGAAGCGCGGCAGGGGCTAGGCTATGGCTACACCTTC. Its protein is CASSEARQGLGYGYTF.